This is a list of T cell receptor beta chains from one sample in a study of blood T cells in healthy people across ages. TCRdb re-called the 5' RACE reads through MiXCR, storing one row per CDR3 protein. The sample yields nearly 1 million distinct CDR3 sequences, just over 50% seen once. Sequences were obtained from blood. The receptors originated from a woman aged 55-69 years in good health. Both conserved end residues are part of each CDR3.

TRBJ2-1	TRBV10-3	CAIKRAGDVDEQFF
TRBJ2-7	TRBV27	CASSPGQGRGEQYF
TRBJ2-1	TRBV29-1	CSVGEQGTYNEQFF
TRBJ2-7	TRBV4-2	CASSQYRQYEQYF
TRBJ2-7	TRBV14	CASSPPVGEQYF
TRBJ2-3	TRBV27	CVSSLKGITARTDTQYF
TRBJ2-7	TRBV5-8	CASRQSGTSGYTYEQYF
TRBJ2-5	TRBV28	CASSSGTTYF
TRBJ2-3	TRBV20-1	CSARGPSVEARGDTQYF
NA	TRBV25-1	CASSEWFPGQGNEQYF
TRBJ2-3	TRBV7-2	CASRRGTETDTQYF
TRBJ1-5	TRBV6-5	CASSRQSGNQPQHF
TRBJ2-1	TRBV20-1	CSAREGAGNSNEQFF
TRBJ1-5	TRBV6-5	CASSYSWDSNQPQHF
TRBJ2-7	TRBV30	CAWGSLSGLFYEQYF
TRBJ2-3	TRBV7-2	CASRGIVDAQYF
TRBJ2-7	TRBV10-3	CAISEERESYEQYF
TRBJ1-1	TRBV3-1	CASSPLWGMNTEAFF
TRBJ2-1	TRBV29-1	CSVGGTSGSSYNEQFF
TRBJ2-5	TRBV21-1	CASTLAPDQETQYF
TRBJ1-2	TRBV12-3/TRBV12-4	CASSFGTGHGYTF
TRBJ2-5	TRBV4-1	CASSQPTSGRGNEQYF